These 3 T cell receptor beta chains came from one sample sequenced in a study of CD4 T cells in relation to SARS-CoV-2 and coronaviruses. The unexposed donors gave CD4+ T cells in 2011-2018, prior to COVID-19. The cells were cultured for around ten days before CD4+ T cells were isolated. These TCRs' antigens remain unknown. Only in-frame clones appear in the TCRdb table, and some are missing; sequencing was by immunoSEQ multiplex PCR. Of 25,000 to 30,000 clones in the sample, more than 75% were seen once. The material sequenced was CD4+ T cells from PBMCs, cultured in vitro. The source is a human donor in good health.

The sample holds a few counts of this clone. V is TRBV7-9 and J is TRBJ1-6; a weak D match, TRBD1 (6 bases). V was cut by 3 bases and J by 10 bases, with 16 bases left in between. CDR1 and CDR2 (germline): SEHNR, FQNEAQ (reference sequence). The CDR3 totals 15 residues. The CDR3 loop reads CASSFEGVMGSPLHF. In nucleotides, the CDR3 is TGTGCCAGCAGCTTCGAGGGGGTTATGGGATCACCCCTCCACTTT.

The table lists this clone with a few counts. J is TRBJ1-1 and V is TRBV10-3; 7 nucleotides match TRBD1. Germline V CDR1 and CDR2: ENHRY, SYGVKD. Trimming took 6 bases from V and 0 from J; bases not matched to a gene: 13. This CDR3 contains 17 residues. CDR3 sequence (DNA): TGTGCCATCAGCGGAGGGACAGCCTTAGACATGAACACTGAAGCTTTCTTT. Translating it yields CAISGGTALDMNTEAFF.

Remarks on this clone: The junction departs from germline at one end; a sequencing error may be responsible. The CDR3 loop reads CASSSIPSAVPFYNF. As DNA, the CDR3 is TGTGCCAGCAGCTCCATCCCTAGCGCCGTGCCATTTTATAACTTC. V and J are TRBV7-9 and TRBJ2-7, with a weak D call TRBD2 (6 bases). Germline V gene data show CDR1 as SEHNR and CDR2 as FQNEAQ (reference sequence). CDR3 length: 15 residues.